This T cell receptor (beta chain) was identified during a study of breast tumors, draining lymph nodes, adjacent tissues. Study observations and caveats: Findings are consistent with lymph node origin and intratumoral expansion of most tumor T cells.

Samples came from axillary lymph nodes draining the breast cancer. As regards this clonotype: Its antigen is unidentified.

The CDR3 is made up of 13 amino acids. With 3 bases removed from V and 6 bases from J, the gap between germline ends came to 11 bases. CDR1 and CDR2 (germline): GTSNPN, SVGIG (reference sequence). TCRdb reprocessed the multiplex PCR reads with MiXCR, giving one entry per CDR3 protein. The sample gives 90,000 to 120,000 distinct CDR3 sequences, 21% of which show up once; roughly 1.2% is in the top ten. This TCR was sampled from a female donor with breast cancer. Some clones in this sample may be carry-over from other donors' samples. The chain couples TRBV30 to TRBJ2-2, with D possibly TRBD1 on 5 matching bases. The sequenced sample was axillary lymph node tissue. The CDR3 sequence is CAWSEGDPGELFF. CDR3 nucleotides: TGTGCCTGGAGCGAAGGGGATCCCGGGGAGCTGTTTTTT.